The clone carrying this T cell receptor (beta chain) was recorded once. Its target is unknown. The PCR was carried out with 60 Vbeta primers and 13 Jbeta primers. TCRdb keeps only in-frame clones here, not all; method: immunoSEQ multiplex PCR. The table lists roughly 200,000 clones, around 81% of them singletons. J lost 1 base, V lost 4 bases, and 4 bases had no gene match. Germline assignment: CDR1 SGHRS and CDR2 YFSETQ. CDR3 length: 14 amino acids. The sample comes from a study of cytomegalovirus exposure and HLA in healthy donors. Findings of the study overall: A later analysis reported that several of the most significant clusters appeared to be linked to common viral pathogens, among them Epstein-Barr virus. Sequencing depth across donors, presence/absence analyses assumed, was roughly uniform. Later work showed greater clonal expansion in HLA-associated TCR beta chains than in equally common others.

The TCR comes from a man aged 25 to 45 in good health and CMV-seronegative. Material: PBMCs. This chain links TRBV5-1 with TRBJ2-5; TRBD1 aligns across 7 bases. The CDR3 nucleotides read TGCGCCAGCAGCATCGGACAGGTCCAAGAGACCCAGTACTTC. Translation gives CASSIGQVQETQYF.